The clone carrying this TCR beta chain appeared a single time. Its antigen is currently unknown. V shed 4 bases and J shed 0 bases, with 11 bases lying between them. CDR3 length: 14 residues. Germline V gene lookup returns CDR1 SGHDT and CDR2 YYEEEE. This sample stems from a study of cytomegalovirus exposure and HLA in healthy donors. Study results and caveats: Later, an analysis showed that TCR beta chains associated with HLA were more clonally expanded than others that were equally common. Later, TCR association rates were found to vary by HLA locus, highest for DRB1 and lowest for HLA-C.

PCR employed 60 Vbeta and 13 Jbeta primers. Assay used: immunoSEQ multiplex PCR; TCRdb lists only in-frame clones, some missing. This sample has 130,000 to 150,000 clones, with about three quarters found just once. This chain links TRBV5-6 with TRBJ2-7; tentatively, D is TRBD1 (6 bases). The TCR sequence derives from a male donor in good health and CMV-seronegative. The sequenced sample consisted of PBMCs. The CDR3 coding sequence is TGTGCCAGCAGCCTCGACAGGATCTCCTACGAGCAGTACTTC. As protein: CASSLDRISYEQYF.